This is a list of T cell receptor beta chains from one sample in a study of OX40 agonist ivuxolimab in advanced cancers. Using immunoSEQ multiplex PCR, the repertoire was profiled, and TCRdb retains in-frame clones only, with some absent. The sample includes about 82,000 clones, just over 85% of them seen just once. This material consisted of CD4+ or CD8+ T cells sorted from blood, taken in a trial of the OX40 agonist ivuxolimab. All receptors come from an adult with an advanced solid tumor such as melanoma, head and neck, liver or kidney cancer. Each CDR3 is given with its conserved first and last residue. Each record gives: V gene, clone size, J gene, CDR3 length, D gene, CDR3 protein, CDR3 DNA. The D gene is left open where the match is weak. The size of a clone is reported for some rows only, either as once, few or many, or as a class for expanded clones.

TRBV28,NA,TRBJ1-3,15,NA,CATELGGGDGNTIYF,TGTGCGACCGAACTGGGGGGTGGGGATGGGAACACCATATATTTT
TRBV6-1,once,TRBJ1-2,16,TRBD1,CASSGAPGQPGNGYTF,TGTGCCAGCAGTGGAGCTCCGGGACAGCCGGGCAATGGCTACACCTTC
TRBV7-8,once,TRBJ2-2,14,NA,CASSRQTPAGELFF,TGTGCCAGCAGCCGTCAGACCCCCGCGGGGGAGCTGTTTTTT
TRBV13,NA,TRBJ2-1,16,NA,CASSLWRGGSYNEQFF,TGTGCCAGCAGCTTATGGAGAGGGGGGTCCTACAATGAGCAGTTCTTC
TRBV7-9,few,TRBJ1-5,15,TRBD1,CASSLGGQGSQPQHF,TGTGCCAGCAGCTTAGGGGGACAGGGGAGCCAGCCCCAGCATTTT
TRBV5-4,NA,TRBJ2-3,16,TRBD2,CASSLVAGGITDTQYF,TGTGCCAGCAGCTTGGTAGCGGGAGGAATCACAGATACGCAGTATTTT
TRBV27,NA,TRBJ2-1,17,NA,CASTSYPVDPSYNEQFF,TGTGCCAGCACCAGTTATCCCGTGGACCCCTCCTACAATGAGCAGTTCTTC
TRBV6-6,NA,TRBJ2-5,15,TRBD2,CASRTTSGSFETQYF,TGTGCCAGCAGAACGACTAGCGGGAGTTTCGAGACCCAGTACTTC
TRBV4-1,NA,TRBJ2-7,15,TRBD2,CASSQLAGGPMEQYF,TGCGCCAGCAGCCAGCTAGCGGGAGGGCCGATGGAGCAGTACTTC
TRBV11-2,few,TRBJ1-5,14,NA,CASSYQREGQPQHF,TGTGCCAGCAGCTATCAGAGGGAGGGTCAGCCCCAGCATTTT
TRBV18,NA,TRBJ2-1,15,TRBD1,CASSPGQGGRDEQFF,TGTGCCAGCTCACCTGGACAGGGAGGACGGGATGAGCAGTTCTTC
TRBV15,NA,TRBJ2-4,17,TRBD2,CATSRDRGGLAGNIQYF,TGTGCCACCAGCAGAGATCGAGGCGGGCTAGCGGGAAACATTCAGTACTTC
TRBV11-3,NA,TRBJ1-3,14,NA,CASSLTGDGNTIYF,TGTGCCAGCAGCTTAACCGGGGATGGAAACACCATATATTTT
TRBV10-3,NA,TRBJ2-2,15,TRBD1,CAISGVGTGPGELFF,TGTGCCATCAGTGGGGTCGGGACAGGGCCCGGGGAGCTGTTTTTT
TRBV7-9,NA,TRBJ1-1,12,TRBD1,CASSRGQGEAFF,TGTGCCAGCAGCCGTGGACAGGGTGAAGCTTTCTTT
TRBV28,NA,TRBJ2-1,16,NA,CASSQTGGSSYNEQFF,TGTGCCAGCAGTCAAACAGGAGGAAGCTCCTACAATGAGCAGTTCTTC
TRBV4-3,NA,TRBJ2-2,16,NA,CASSQGLGETTGELFF,TGCGCCAGCAGCCAAGGGCTCGGGGAGACCACCGGGGAGCTGTTTTTT
TRBV11-2,NA,TRBJ2-6,18,TRBD1,CASSHGTGGLSGANVLTF,TGTGCCAGCAGCCACGGGACAGGGGGCTTATCTGGGGCCAACGTCCTGACTTTC
TRBV28,NA,TRBJ1-2,11,NA,CASGQSEGYTF,TGTGCCAGCGGACAGTCCGAGGGCTACACCTTC
TRBV5-8,NA,TRBJ1-1,15,NA,CASSLRGARNTEAFF,TGTGCCAGCAGCTTAAGAGGGGCGAGGAACACTGAAGCTTTCTTT
TRBV7-2,NA,TRBJ2-7,16,NA,CASSRMTRVIGYEQYF,TGTGCCAGCAGCCGAATGACTCGGGTTATAGGATACGAGCAGTACTTC
TRBV5-6,NA,TRBJ2-7,15,NA,CASSLVVAGPYEQYF,TGTGCCAGCAGCTTGGTGGTAGCCGGGCCCTACGAGCAGTACTTC
TRBV5-1,NA,TRBJ2-3,13,NA,CASSHTREDTQYF,TGCGCCAGCAGCCACACGAGGGAGGATACGCAGTATTTT
TRBV19,few,TRBJ2-5,13,NA,CASGRAFLETQYF,TGTGCCAGTGGACGGGCTTTCTTGGAGACCCAGTACTTC
TRBV7-3,NA,TRBJ2-3,12,NA,CASSSNTYTQYF,TGTGCCAGCAGCTCCAACACGTATACGCAGTATTTT
TRBV28,NA,TRBJ2-7,16,TRBD2,CASSPAGSGRAYEQYF,TGTGCCAGCAGCCCCGCGGGTAGCGGGAGAGCCTACGAGCAGTACTTC
TRBV21-1,once,TRBJ2-1,19,NA,CASSKTGLAEISSYNEQFF,TGTGCCAGCAGCAAAACGGGACTAGCGGAAATTAGCTCCTACAATGAGCAGTTCTTC
TRBV27,NA,TRBJ2-2,16,NA,CASSSPGRVNTGELFF,TGTGCCAGCAGTTCTCCCGGGAGAGTAAACACCGGGGAGCTGTTTTTT
TRBV7-2,NA,TRBJ1-5,15,TRBD1,CASSLAGGGGQPQHF,TGTGCCAGCAGCTTAGCAGGGGGCGGTGGTCAGCCCCAGCATTTT
TRBV7-2,NA,TRBJ2-3,14,NA,CASSLARGTDTQYF,TGTGCCAGCAGCTTAGCCCGGGGCACAGATACGCAGTATTTT
TRBV15,NA,TRBJ1-1,13,NA,CATSRVTDLEAFF,TGTGCCACCAGCAGAGTCACCGACCTTGAAGCTTTCTTT
TRBV25-1,NA,TRBJ2-3,14,NA,CASSGGLLTDTQYF,TGTGCCAGCAGTGGCGGACTGCTCACAGATACGCAGTATTTT
TRBV29-1,NA,TRBJ2-2,12,NA,CSVEEAVGELFF,TGCAGCGTTGAAGAGGCGGTCGGGGAGCTGTTTTTT
TRBV10-3,NA,TRBJ2-3,16,TRBD2,CAISTTTSGRSYTQYF,TGTGCCATCAGCACCACGACTAGCGGGAGGTCCTATACGCAGTATTTT
TRBV7-2,NA,TRBJ2-2,15,TRBD1,CASSQQGAITGELFF,TGTGCCAGCAGCCAACAGGGGGCTATCACCGGGGAGCTGTTTTTT
TRBV23-1,NA,TRBJ2-7,17,TRBD1,CASTADRGRSERYEQYF,TGCGCCAGCACTGCAGACAGGGGGCGATCTGAGCGCTACGAGCAGTACTTC
TRBV4-2,NA,TRBJ2-7,14,NA,CASSRKAMRDEQYF,TGTGCCAGCAGCCGTAAAGCAATGCGGGACGAGCAGTACTTC
TRBV5-1,NA,TRBJ1-1,11,NA,CASSDRTEAFF,TGCGCCAGCTCTGACAGAACTGAAGCTTTCTTT
TRBV6-5,once,TRBJ1-1,15,TRBD1,CASSHRDRANTEAFF,TGTGCCAGCAGTCATAGGGACAGGGCCAACACTGAAGCTTTCTTT
TRBV2,NA,TRBJ1-5,16,TRBD1,CASSRQGAGGGQPQHF,TGTGCCAGCAGTAGACAGGGGGCAGGGGGAGGCCAGCCCCAGCATTTT
TRBV5-1,NA,TRBJ2-7,15,TRBD2,CASSGQTSGRSEQYF,TGCGCCAGCAGCGGACAGACTAGCGGGAGGTCCGAGCAGTACTTC
TRBV7-2,NA,TRBJ2-3,14,TRBD1,CASSGTGGADTQYF,TGTGCCAGCAGCGGAACAGGGGGCGCAGATACGCAGTATTTT
TRBV19,NA,TRBJ2-5,11,NA,CATHAQETQYF,TGTGCCACCCACGCACAAGAGACCCAGTACTTC
TRBV7-3,NA,TRBJ2-1,16,NA,CASSLITGSSYNEQFF,TGTGCCAGCAGCTTAATTACGGGAAGCTCCTACAATGAGCAGTTCTTC